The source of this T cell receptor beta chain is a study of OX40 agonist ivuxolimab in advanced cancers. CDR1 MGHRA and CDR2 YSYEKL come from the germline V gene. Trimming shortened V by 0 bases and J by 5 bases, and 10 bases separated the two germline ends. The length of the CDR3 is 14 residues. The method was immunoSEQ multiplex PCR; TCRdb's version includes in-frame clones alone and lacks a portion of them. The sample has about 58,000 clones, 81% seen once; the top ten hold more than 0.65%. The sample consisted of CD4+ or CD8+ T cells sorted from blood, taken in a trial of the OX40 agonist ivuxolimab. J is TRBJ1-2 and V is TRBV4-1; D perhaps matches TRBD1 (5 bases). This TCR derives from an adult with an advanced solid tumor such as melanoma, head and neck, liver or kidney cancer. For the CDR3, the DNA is TGCGCCAGCAGCCAAGATCGAGGGGATTATGGCTACACCTTC. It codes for CASSQDRGDYGYTF.